These 8 T cell receptor beta chains were all obtained from the same sample, sequenced in a study of CD8 T cells in Susac syndrome. Random hexamers served to reverse transcribe roughly 0.45 to 1 ug RNA. MiXCR was run by TCRdb on the immunoSEQ multiplex PCR reads, yielding one entry per CDR3 protein. The sample has 150,000 to 200,000 distinct CDR3 sequences, less than 95% seen once; the top ten hold 0.075% to 0.095%. Sequenced input: CD4+ T cells from PBMCs. These receptors were taken from a human donor with multiple sclerosis.

CDR3 DNA sequence: TGTGCCAGCAGCACGACAGGTTATGGCTACACCTTC. It translates to CASSTTGYGYTF. This chain connects TRBV28 to TRBJ1-2; maybe TRBD1 (6 bases). The V end was cut by 6 bases, the J end by 5 bases, with 10 bases between. Germline CDR1 reads MDHEN; CDR2 reads SYDVKM. This CDR3 spans 12 amino acids.

The V and J genes are TRBV16 and TRBJ1-4; D is unresolved. This CDR3 region has 18 residues. CDR1 and CDR2 (germline): KGHSY, FQNENV. V lost 4 bases to trimming and J lost 0 bases, with 18 bases between them. CDR3 in amino acids: CASSPPPLIGATNEKLFF. CDR3 sequence (DNA): TGTGCCAGCAGCCCGCCGCCCTTGATTGGGGCAACTAATGAAAAACTGTTTTTT.

The rearrangement joins TRBV2 to TRBJ2-1; D not certain. Germline V lookup: CDR1 SNHLY, CDR2 FYNNEI. The V gene lost 6 bases and the J gene lost 8 bases, with 17 bases spanning the gap. The CDR3 is made up of 14 amino acids. CDR3 sequence: CASRASRVQYEQFF. The CDR3 region has the DNA TGTGCCAGCAGGGCCAGCCGAGTACAATATGAGCAGTTCTTC.

V is TRBV30 and J is TRBJ2-7, with unresolved D. V lost 3 bases to trimming and J lost 0 bases, with 9 bases between them. The CDR3 consists of 13 residues. Germline CDR1 GTSNPN, CDR2 SVGIG (reference sequence). CDR3 sequence (DNA): TGTGCCTGGAGCCCCCCCAACTCCTACGAGCAGTACTTC. As protein: CAWSPPNSYEQYF.

V gene TRBV28 combines with J gene TRBJ2-5; no clear D. With 2 bases removed from V and 4 bases from J, the gap between germline ends came to 14 bases. The germline V gene encodes CDR1 MDHEN and CDR2 SYDVKM. The CDR3 spans 15 residues. CDR3 nucleotides: TGTGCCAGCAGTTTAGTCAGTACCCGAGGAGAGACCCAGTACTTC. Protein product: CASSLVSTRGETQYF. Full variable domain (missing parts from reference TRBV28 and TRBJ2-5): DVKVTQSSRYLVKRTGEKVFLECVQDMDHENMFWYRQDPGLGLRLIYFSYDVKMKEKGDIPEGYSVSREKKERFSLILESASTNQTSMYLCASSLVSTRGETQYFGPGTRLLVL.

The rearrangement links TRBV18 to TRBJ1-1; D not certain. V was shortened by 1 base and J by 1 base, with 7 bases between the two germline ends. The CDR3 loop spans 14 amino acids. Per germline, CDR1 KGHSH and CDR2 LQKENI. The CDR3 spells CASSPRSGNTEAFF. The CDR3 DNA follows: TGTGCCAGCTCACCACGGTCAGGGAACACTGAAGCTTTCTTT.

The chain recombines TRBV5-1 with TRBJ2-6; D gene uncertain. The CDR3 is made up of 15 amino acids. Germline V gives CDR1 SGHRS, CDR2 YFSETQ. Trimming shortened V by 3 bases and J by 2 bases, and 9 bases separated the two germline ends. CDR3 nucleotide sequence: TGCGCCAGCAGCTCTCAAGGGACTGGGGCCAACGTCCTGACTTTC. It is translated as CASSSQGTGANVLTF.

V gene TRBV5-1 combines with J gene TRBJ1-2; D is undetermined. Germline V gene lookup returns CDR1 SGHRS and CDR2 YFSETQ. Trimming cost V 1 base and J 5 bases, with 18 bases left between them. The CDR3 sequence is 16 residues long. The CDR3 spells CASSLTSPPVGYGYTF. In nucleotides, the CDR3 is TGCGCCAGCAGCTTGACGTCTCCCCCGGTGGGTTATGGCTACACCTTC.